The present entry profiles one T cell receptor (beta chain) with its context. The sample originates from a study of blood T cell repertoires in COVID-19. Study information: The origin of the acute and convalescent COVID-19 samples was the United States, Italy and Spain. Nucleic acid was either cDNA or gDNA, and it came from T cells, B-cell-depleted T cells, or PBMCs.

Data came from immunoSEQ multiplex PCR; TCRdb stores just in-frame clones and leaves some out. The sample records fewer than 250,000 clones, roughly 82% being singletons. The material sequenced was peripheral blood. This clonotype was obtained from a woman in her 70s with acute or convalescent COVID-19.

CDR3 in amino acids: CASSYVGGGISYNEQFF. The DNA of the CDR3 is TGTGCCAGCAGTTATGTGGGCGGGGGAATATCCTACAATGAGCAGTTCTTC. The chain has TRBV6-2 or TRBV6-3 and TRBJ2-1, with 7 bases matching TRBD2. This CDR3 spans 17 amino acids. The V gene's germline CDR1 is MNHEY and CDR2 SVGEGT. J gave up 1 base and V 3 bases, and 9 bases lay outside the gene matches.